Presented here are 6 T cell receptor beta chains from one specimen sequenced in a study of tumor and adjacent non-tumor tissue in lung cancer. No cell sorting was done before RNA was extracted from the tissue. Distant lung tissue was collected more than 3 cm away from the tumor edge. Three rounds of nested PCR, following a modified ARM-PCR protocol, produced the TCRbeta library. One entry per CDR3 protein results from TCRdb running MiXCR on the multiplex PCR reads. The table lists fewer than 100,000 distinct CDR3 sequences, more than 75% of them singletons, with 21% in the top ten. The specimen sequenced was distant non-tumor lung tissue. These receptors came from a woman aged 45-65 years with non-small cell lung cancer.

About this clonotype itself: Since no conserved phenylalanine or tryptophan closes the CDR3, a read error is the likely cause. The J gene is TRBJ2-7, the V gene TRBV6-5; 7 nucleotides line up with TRBD2. Per germline, CDR1 MNHEY and CDR2 SVGAGI. After removal of 8 bases from V and 5 bases from J, the junction contained 15 bases not matched to a gene. The CDR3 is made up of 15 amino acids. CDR3 nucleotide sequence: TGTGCCAGCTCCCATTGGGGCGGGAGTCAGGACGAGCAGTACTAC. Translation gives CASSHWGGSQDEQYY.

This clonotype was detected only once. Given the absence of the conserved phenylalanine or tryptophan at the CDR3 end, a read error is likely. The V gene is TRBV4-2, the J gene TRBJ2-7; 7 nucleotides line up with TRBD2. Germline-derived CDR1 and CDR2 are LGHNA and YNFKEQ. The CDR3 runs 16 residues. Germline trimming cut 1 base from V and 2 bases from J; bases unmatched to any gene: 8. CDR3 in amino acids: CASSQAETSTTYEQYI. CDR3 nucleotide sequence: TGTGCCAGCAGCCAAGCCGAGACTAGCACCACCTACGAGCAGTACATC.

With regard to this clonotype: The germline gene is not matched at one end of the junction; a read error may be the cause. The chain is built from TRBV29-1 and TRBJ2-1; a possible D gene is TRBD2 (6 bases). This CDR3 has 13 amino acids. CDR1 and CDR2 from the germline V gene are SQVTM and ANQGSEA. The DNA of the CDR3 is TGCAACGTTGCACCCCGGGGGAGCAATGAACAATTCTTC. Protein sequence: CNVAPRGSNEQFF.

To note about this clonotype: A read error is possible here, since a much larger clone lies one base away. CDR3 in DNA: TGCGCCAGCAGCCCGGGACAGATCCAAGAGACCCAGTACTTC. The encoded protein is CASSPGQIQETQYF. The gene calls are TRBV5-1 and TRBJ2-5; 7 bases line up with TRBD1. Germline V gene data show CDR1 as SGHRS and CDR2 as YFSETQ. V shed 4 bases and J 1 base; nucleotides not matched to a gene: 4. This CDR3 contains 14 residues.

This clonotype was detected many times. This chain joins TRBV6-6 and TRBJ2-7, with TRBD2 as a possible D gene (5 bases). The CDR3 contains 12 residues. The V and J ends lost 9 bases and 4 bases respectively, with 13 bases between them. Germline V lookup: CDR1 MNHNY, CDR2 SVGAGI (reference sequence). Here the CDR3 reads CASGLRFYEQYF. CDR3 sequence (DNA): TGTGCCAGTGGACTTCGATTTTACGAGCAGTACTTC.

Note on this clonotype: As the CDR3 is not closed by the conserved phenylalanine or tryptophan, this likely results from a read error. The chain is built from TRBV6-5 and TRBJ2-3; D is possibly TRBD1 (5 bases). TRBJ1-5 matches the DNA end more closely, so the J call is doubtful. The germline V gene encodes CDR1 MNHEY and CDR2 SVGAGI. This CDR3 is built from 16 residues. DNA for the CDR3: TGTGCCAGCAGCCCCATCGGCGGGAGAGCCGGGGGTACGCAGCATATT. It is translated as CASSPIGGRAGGTQHI.